What follows are 19 T cell receptor beta chains derived from one specimen sequenced in a study of CD4 T cells in relation to SARS-CoV-2 and coronaviruses. Unexposed donor CD4+ T cells date from about 2011-2019, before the COVID-19 pandemic. After ten to eleven days of culture, CD4+ T cells were isolated. Libraries were prepared by immunoSEQ multiplex PCR; TCRdb keeps only in-frame clonotypes and omits some of them. Among about 19,000 clones listed, about 81% were seen once. Their specific antigens are unknown. The sample was CD4+ T cells from PBMCs, cultured in vitro. These receptors were taken from a human donor in good health.

This chain joins TRBV7-9 and TRBJ1-2, with unresolved D. Germline CDR1 is SEHNR and CDR2 is FQNEAQ (reference sequence). Between the trimmed V and J ends, which lost 5 bases and 8 bases, there was a span of 12 bases. The CDR3 totals 12 residues. The CDR3 DNA reads TGTGCCAGCAGCCGGTCGTCGCAGGGCTACACCTTC. Its translation: CASSRSSQGYTF.

The chain couples TRBV6-2 or TRBV6-3 to TRBJ2-1; TRBD2 agrees at 10 bases. The CDR3 loop spans 14 amino acids. With V trimmed by 5 bases and J by 4 bases, 2 bases remained unmatched. Germline V gene lookup returns CDR1 MNHEY and CDR2 SVGEGT. This CDR3 is CASSTTSGYNEQFF. In DNA, the CDR3 is TGTGCCAGCAGTACGACTAGCGGGTACAATGAGCAGTTCTTC.

The chain carries TRBV6-1 and TRBJ2-4, with TRBD2 matching over 11 bases. Losses at the gene ends were 1 base for V and 14 bases for J; bases not matched to a gene: 7. This CDR3 has 14 amino acids. The germline CDR1 and CDR2 sequences are MNHNS and SASEGT. CDR3 in amino acids: CASSEVNSGGAEYF. The DNA of the CDR3 is TGTGCCAGCAGTGAAGTTAATAGCGGGGGGGCGGAGTACTTC.

V usage is TRBV9 and J usage is TRBJ2-5; D is possibly TRBD2 (6 bases). The germline V gene encodes CDR1 SGDLS and CDR2 YYNGEE. Trimming cost V 3 bases and J 5 bases, with 11 bases left between them. The CDR3 totals 13 residues. The CDR3 is CASSGLAGETQYF. The CDR3 bases are TGTGCCAGCAGCGGCCTCGCGGGGGAGACCCAGTACTTC.

The chain combines TRBV9 with TRBJ1-2; possibly TRBD1 for D (5 bases). Germline V lookup: CDR1 SGDLS, CDR2 YYNGEE. The CDR3 spans 13 residues. Between the trimmed V and J ends, which lost 1 base and 4 bases, there was a span of 8 bases. As DNA, the CDR3 is TGTGCCAGCAGCGTACAGGGCCTCTATGGCTACACCTTC. Amino acid sequence: CASSVQGLYGYTF. Using reference TRBV9 and TRBJ1-2 for the parts outside the CDR3, the full variable domain is DSGVTQTPKHLITATGQRVTLRCSPRSGDLSVYWYQQSLDQGLQFLIQYYNGEERAKGNILERFSAQQFPDLHSELNLSSLELGDSALYFCASSVQGLYGYTFGSGTRLTVV.

The chain couples TRBV7-9 to TRBJ2-1; D is possibly TRBD2 (5 bases). CDR3 length: 16 amino acids. Germline V lookup: CDR1 SEHNR, CDR2 FQNEAQ (reference sequence). The V end lost 5 bases, the J end lost 0 bases, and 14 bases lay between the germline ends. Here the CDR3 reads CASSPKRRISYNEQFF. Written as DNA, the CDR3 is TGTGCCAGCAGCCCCAAGCGGCGGATCTCCTACAATGAGCAGTTCTTC.

This chain connects TRBV5-1 to TRBJ2-3; 9 bases line up with TRBD1. J gave up 0 bases and V 3 bases, and 8 bases lay outside the gene matches. This CDR3 contains 17 residues. Germline V gene lookup returns CDR1 SGHRS and CDR2 YFSETQ. In DNA, the CDR3 is TGCGCCAGCAGCTCGGGATTCGGGACAGGGAGCACAGATACGCAGTATTTT. This gives the protein CASSSGFGTGSTDTQYF.

The chain is built from TRBV3-1 (or the pseudogene TRBV3-2) and TRBJ1-2; no definite D call. Trimming pared 4 bases from V and 3 bases from J, leaving 9 bases between. The germline V gene has CDR1 LGHDT and CDR2 YNNKEL (reference sequence). This CDR3 is 13 amino acids long. CDR3 sequence: CASSPRHDYGYTF. The CDR3 DNA follows: TGTGCCAGCAGCCCCCGACACGACTATGGCTACACCTTC.

The rearrangement joins TRBV9 to TRBJ2-3; 14 bases fit TRBD2. V lost 4 bases, J lost 2 bases, and 6 bases stayed unmatched. Germline V gene sequence: CDR1 SGDLS, CDR2 YYNGEE. CDR3 length: 17 residues. This chain's CDR3 is CASSSRTSGRFTDTQYF. As DNA, the CDR3 is TGTGCCAGCAGCTCCCGGACTAGCGGGAGGTTCACAGATACGCAGTATTTT. The full variable domain, its missing parts supplied by reference TRBV9 and TRBJ2-3, is DSGVTQTPKHLITATGQRVTLRCSPRSGDLSVYWYQQSLDQGLQFLIQYYNGEERAKGNILERFSAQQFPDLHSELNLSSLELGDSALYFCASSSRTSGRFTDTQYFGPGTRLTVL.

The J gene is TRBJ1-5, the V gene TRBV5-8, with 8 bases lining up with TRBD1. V gave up 4 bases and J gave up 2 bases; unmatched junction bases: 11. Germline V lookup: CDR1 SGHTS, CDR2 YDEGEE. This CDR3 contains 17 residues. CDR3 DNA: TGTGCCAGCAGCCCCGTCCAGGGGGCAAGGGGCAATCAGCCCCAGCATTTT. Its translation is CASSPVQGARGNQPQHF.

V gene TRBV4-1 combines with J gene TRBJ2-5, with 7 bases that match TRBD1. The V gene's germline CDR1 is MGHRA and CDR2 YSYEKL. The junction had 8 bases not matched to a gene; V was cut back by 0 bases and J by 4 bases. The CDR3 covers 16 residues. The CDR3 loop is CASSQEQGQIIETQYF. The CDR3, as DNA: TGCGCCAGCAGCCAAGAGCAGGGACAGATTATAGAGACCCAGTACTTC.

The chain has TRBV28 and TRBJ1-4; the D is unclear. The CDR3 consists of 15 residues. The V gene lost 7 bases and the J gene lost 0 bases, with 12 bases spanning the gap. Germline CDR1 MDHEN, CDR2 SYDVKM. The DNA of the CDR3 is TGTGCCAGCACCCAAGGACCCGCAACTAATGAAAAACTGTTTTTT. As protein: CASTQGPATNEKLFF.

This clone appeared a single time. The chain combines TRBV13 with TRBJ2-7; 8 bases are a match to TRBD1. Germline CDR1 is PRHDT and CDR2 is FYEKMQ (reference sequence). The CDR3 runs 14 residues. V lost 6 bases and J lost 4; bases outside the gene matches: 8. CDR3 DNA: TGTGCCAGCAGAGACAACAGGGGGGCGTACGAGCAGTACTTC. This gives the protein CASRDNRGAYEQYF.

This sequence joins TRBV20-1 and TRBJ2-5; 7 positions agree with TRBD2. The V and J ends lost 3 bases and 5 bases, in that order; junction bases with no gene match: 9. Per germline, CDR1 DFQATT and CDR2 SNEGSKA (reference sequence). The CDR3 spans 14 residues. CDR3 region: CSASLSGVRETQYF. As DNA, the CDR3 is TGCAGTGCTAGTTTGAGCGGGGTTCGGGAGACCCAGTACTTC.

This clone was seen once. This rearrangement joins TRBV24-1 to TRBJ1-6; D gene unclear. Germline V gene data show CDR1 as KGHDR and CDR2 as SFDVKD. CDR3 length equals 12 residues. V dropped 5 bases and J dropped 7 bases, with 5 bases sitting between them. The chain's CDR3 is CATSGENSPLHF. CDR3 in DNA: TGTGCCACCAGTGGGGAAAATTCACCCCTCCACTTT.

Only a few counts were recorded for this clone. This rearrangement joins TRBV2 to TRBJ2-7; D is possibly TRBD1 or TRBD2 (6 bases each). Trimming took 6 bases from V and 3 from J, leaving 9 bases between them. Germline V gives CDR1 SNHLY, CDR2 FYNNEI. The CDR3 consists of 12 residues. Written as DNA, the CDR3 is TGTGCCAGCAGGGCGGGACACTACGAGCAGTACTTC. Protein: CASRAGHYEQYF.

The chain combines TRBV5-6 with TRBJ2-3; no reliable D call. Trimming shortened V by 0 bases and J by 1 base, and 12 bases separated the two germline ends. CDR3 length: 16 amino acids. The germline V gene encodes CDR1 SGHDT and CDR2 YYEEEE. This CDR3 reads CASSLVVSDGTDTQYF. Here the CDR3 DNA reads TGTGCCAGCAGCTTGGTGGTGAGCGACGGCACAGATACGCAGTATTTT.

The chain employs TRBV10-1 and TRBJ2-5, with 11 positions matching TRBD2. This CDR3 region has 18 residues. Germline CDR1 is WNHNN and CDR2 is SYGVQD (reference sequence). V shed 6 bases and J 5 bases; nucleotides not matched to a gene: 17. As DNA, the CDR3 is TGCGCCAGCAGCCCCGCTAGGATAACTAGCGGGAGAGTGGAGACCCAGTACTTC. Encoded protein: CASSPARITSGRVETQYF.

The CDR3 reads CASSELVPGGYTF. In DNA, the CDR3 is TGTGCCAGCAGTGAACTAGTCCCTGGGGGCTACACCTTC. The chain joins TRBV6-1 to TRBJ1-2; no definite D call. Germline CDR1 reads MNHNS; CDR2 reads SASEGT. The CDR3 spans 13 residues. Trimming pared 2 bases from V and 8 bases from J, leaving 12 bases between.